Listed below are T cell receptor beta chains from one sample, sequenced in a study of T cell responses to AZD1222 COVID-19 vaccine. Sequenced by immunoSEQ multiplex PCR; TCRdb stores in-frame clones only, minus some. The data hold some 130,000 clones, with around 86% observed a single time. Sequences were derived from peripheral blood, sampled on day 0 of AZD1222 vaccination. The source of these receptors is an adult in good health. Each CDR3 is given with its conserved first and last residue. The D gene is left open where the match is weak. Only part of the rows carry a size: once, few, many, or a class if the clone is expanded.

v_gene: TRBV5-8; abundance: .; j_gene: TRBJ1-3; d_gene: .; CDR3aa: CASIIGPTHPGNTIYF; CDR3nt: TGTGCCAGCATCATCGGGCCCACTCACCCTGGAAACACCATATATTTT
v_gene: TRBV2; abundance: .; j_gene: TRBJ1-1; d_gene: .; CDR3aa: CASSEASGHLVAFF; CDR3nt: TGTGCCAGCAGTGAAGCCTCGGGACATCTAGTAGCTTTCTTT
v_gene: TRBV2; abundance: few; j_gene: TRBJ2-5; d_gene: TRBD2; CDR3aa: CASSEPSGGWETQYF; CDR3nt: TGTGCCAGCAGTGAACCTAGCGGGGGATGGGAGACCCAGTACTTC
v_gene: TRBV12-3/TRBV12-4; abundance: .; j_gene: TRBJ1-2; d_gene: TRBD1; CDR3aa: CASRGGGWGYTF; CDR3nt: TGTGCCAGCAGGGGAGGGGGCTGGGGCTACACCTTC
v_gene: TRBV6-1; abundance: .; j_gene: TRBJ1-6; d_gene: .; CDR3aa: CASSELHRVSSSPLHF; CDR3nt: TGTGCCAGCAGTGAACTTCACAGGGTCTCGAGTTCACCCCTCCACTTT
v_gene: TRBV7-8; abundance: .; j_gene: TRBJ1-2; d_gene: .; CDR3aa: CASSLRGGADYGYTF; CDR3nt: TGTGCCAGCAGCTTGAGGGGAGGGGCTGACTATGGCTACACCTTC
v_gene: TRBV19; abundance: .; j_gene: TRBJ1-5; d_gene: .; CDR3aa: CASRAGPLAQPQHF; CDR3nt: TGTGCCAGCAGAGCTGGTCCGTTGGCTCAGCCCCAGCATTTT
v_gene: TRBV6-5; abundance: .; j_gene: TRBJ1-6; d_gene: .; CDR3aa: CASLRTNNSPLHF; CDR3nt: TGTGCCAGCCTACGGACCAATAATTCACCCCTCCACTTT
v_gene: TRBV23-1; abundance: .; j_gene: TRBJ1-3; d_gene: .; CDR3aa: CASRQVFGNTIYF; CDR3nt: TGCGCCAGCAGACAGGTCTTCGGAAACACCATATATTTT
v_gene: TRBV5-1; abundance: .; j_gene: TRBJ1-4; d_gene: .; CDR3aa: CASSLDSSYEKLFF; CDR3nt: TGCGCCAGCAGCTTGGACAGCAGTTATGAAAAACTGTTTTTT
v_gene: TRBV7-2; abundance: .; j_gene: TRBJ2-1; d_gene: TRBD2; CDR3aa: CASSPGLLAGRGEQFF; CDR3nt: TGTGCCAGCAGCCCGGGACTTCTAGCGGGAAGGGGTGAGCAGTTCTTC
v_gene: TRBV7-8; abundance: .; j_gene: TRBJ2-2; d_gene: .; CDR3aa: CASSRRTAGELFF; CDR3nt: TGTGCCAGCAGCCGCCGGACAGCCGGGGAGCTGTTTTTT
v_gene: TRBV7-2; abundance: .; j_gene: TRBJ2-5; d_gene: TRBD2; CDR3aa: CASSLRLAGEPHF; CDR3nt: TGTGCCAGCAGCTTAAGACTAGCGGGGGAACCACACTTC
v_gene: TRBV6-2/TRBV6-3; abundance: .; j_gene: TRBJ1-5; d_gene: TRBD1; CDR3aa: CASSYPGQVVPQHF; CDR3nt: TGTGCCAGCAGTTACCCGGGACAGGTTGTACCCCAGCATTTT
v_gene: TRBV4-3; abundance: .; j_gene: TRBJ2-7; d_gene: .; CDR3aa: CASSQVPGLTPYEQYF; CDR3nt: TGCGCCAGCAGCCAAGTCCCGGGCCTGACCCCCTACGAGCAGTACTTC
v_gene: TRBV19; abundance: .; j_gene: TRBJ1-4; d_gene: TRBD1; CDR3aa: CASRSTGQGSEKLFF; CDR3nt: TGTGCCAGTAGATCGACGGGACAGGGAAGTGAAAAACTGTTTTTT
v_gene: TRBV6-5; abundance: .; j_gene: TRBJ2-3; d_gene: .; CDR3aa: CASSLQGTDTQYF; CDR3nt: TGTGCCAGCAGCTTACAGGGTACCGATACGCAGTATTTT
v_gene: TRBV6-2/TRBV6-3; abundance: .; j_gene: TRBJ1-4; d_gene: .; CDR3aa: CASSYLDLRAGKLFF; CDR3nt: TGTGCCAGCAGTTATCTAGACCTGAGAGCGGGAAAACTGTTTTTT
v_gene: TRBV6-6; abundance: .; j_gene: TRBJ2-5; d_gene: .; CDR3aa: CASRSGGALETQYF; CDR3nt: TGTGCCAGCCGTTCGGGGGGCGCTTTGGAGACCCAGTACTTC
v_gene: TRBV18; abundance: .; j_gene: TRBJ2-3; d_gene: .; CDR3aa: CASSPPTQQGDTQYF; CDR3nt: TGTGCCAGCTCACCACCTACCCAACAGGGCGATACGCAGTATTTT
v_gene: TRBV3-1/TRBV3-2; abundance: .; j_gene: TRBJ1-1; d_gene: .; CDR3aa: CASTSRERVAEAFF; CDR3nt: TGTGCCAGCACCTCTAGGGAGAGGGTCGCTGAAGCTTTCTTT
v_gene: TRBV30; abundance: .; j_gene: TRBJ2-7; d_gene: .; CDR3aa: CAWTAPKSHEQYF; CDR3nt: TGTGCCTGGACCGCGCCAAAATCCCACGAGCAGTACTTC
v_gene: TRBV7-9; abundance: .; j_gene: TRBJ2-4; d_gene: TRBD2; CDR3aa: CASSPAGRGLAGKNIQYF; CDR3nt: TGTGCCAGCAGCCCGGCGGGTAGGGGACTAGCCGGCAAAAACATTCAGTACTTC
v_gene: TRBV11-3; abundance: .; j_gene: TRBJ2-7; d_gene: .; CDR3aa: CASSLDAGKVYEQYF; CDR3nt: TGTGCCAGCAGCTTAGATGCAGGGAAGGTCTACGAGCAGTACTTC
v_gene: TRBV5-5; abundance: .; j_gene: TRBJ1-1; d_gene: .; CDR3aa: CASSLLWVGTEAFF; CDR3nt: TGTGCCAGCAGCTTGTTGTGGGTAGGCACTGAAGCTTTCTTT
v_gene: TRBV7-2; abundance: .; j_gene: TRBJ2-2; d_gene: TRBD2; CDR3aa: CASSLVLAGWAGELFF; CDR3nt: TGTGCCAGCAGCTTAGTCCTAGCGGGCTGGGCCGGGGAGCTGTTTTTT
v_gene: TRBV19; abundance: once; j_gene: TRBJ2-1; d_gene: .; CDR3aa: CASSRGSPSYNEQFF; CDR3nt: TGTGCCAGTAGTCGGGGTTCCCCCTCCTACAATGAGCAGTTCTTC
v_gene: TRBV2; abundance: .; j_gene: TRBJ2-6; d_gene: .; CDR3aa: CASSELTGANVLTF; CDR3nt: TGTGCCAGCAGTGAGTTGACTGGGGCCAACGTCCTGACTTTC
v_gene: TRBV27; abundance: once; j_gene: TRBJ1-2; d_gene: TRBD1; CDR3aa: CASSLSLRLPRQGDKAYYGYTF; CDR3nt: TGTGCCAGCAGTTTATCCCTCCGATTACCTAGACAGGGGGATAAGGCTTACTATGGCTACACCTTC
v_gene: TRBV6-6; abundance: .; j_gene: TRBJ1-2; d_gene: .; CDR3aa: CASSYSPGYGYTF; CDR3nt: TGTGCCAGCAGTTACTCTCCGGGGTATGGCTACACCTTC
v_gene: TRBV20-1; abundance: .; j_gene: TRBJ2-5; d_gene: .; CDR3aa: CSAYREETQYF; CDR3nt: TGCAGTGCGTACAGGGAGGAGACCCAGTACTTC
v_gene: TRBV6-5; abundance: .; j_gene: TRBJ1-1; d_gene: .; CDR3aa: CASSYNRQKPNTEAFF; CDR3nt: TGTGCCAGCAGTTACAACAGACAGAAACCGAACACTGAAGCTTTCTTT
v_gene: TRBV4-1; abundance: .; j_gene: TRBJ1-2; d_gene: .; CDR3aa: CASSQEVNRYGYTF; CDR3nt: TGCGCCAGCAGCCAAGAGGTTAATCGCTATGGCTACACCTTC
v_gene: TRBV27; abundance: .; j_gene: TRBJ1-5; d_gene: .; CDR3aa: CASKPSPGTGNQPQHF; CDR3nt: TGTGCCAGCAAGCCTTCCCCCGGGACCGGCAATCAGCCCCAGCATTTT
v_gene: TRBV13; abundance: few; j_gene: TRBJ2-2; d_gene: .; CDR3aa: CASTERQRATGELFF; CDR3nt: TGTGCCAGCACGGAAAGGCAGCGAGCGACCGGGGAGCTGTTTTTT
v_gene: TRBV28; abundance: .; j_gene: TRBJ1-3; d_gene: TRBD1; CDR3aa: CASSSPGGEAGNTIYF; CDR3nt: TGTGCCAGCAGTTCCCCAGGGGGCGAAGCTGGAAACACCATATATTTT
v_gene: TRBV19; abundance: .; j_gene: TRBJ1-5; d_gene: .; CDR3aa: CASSTTRPAKGQPQHF; CDR3nt: TGTGCCAGTAGTACCACACGCCCCGCAAAAGGGCAGCCCCAGCATTTT
v_gene: TRBV5-5; abundance: large; j_gene: TRBJ2-7; d_gene: .; CDR3aa: CASSLEDSPLGYEQYF; CDR3nt: TGTGCCAGCAGCTTGGAGGACAGTCCTTTGGGCTACGAGCAGTACTTC
v_gene: TRBV27; abundance: .; j_gene: TRBJ2-7; d_gene: .; CDR3aa: CASGSWTRYEQYF; CDR3nt: TGTGCCAGCGGGAGTTGGACCCGCTACGAGCAGTACTTC
v_gene: TRBV4-3; abundance: few; j_gene: TRBJ2-7; d_gene: TRBD1; CDR3aa: CASSQDLGTGHYEQYF; CDR3nt: TGCGCCAGCAGCCAAGATCTTGGGACAGGGCACTACGAGCAGTACTTC
v_gene: TRBV25-1; abundance: once; j_gene: TRBJ2-1; d_gene: .; CDR3aa: CASSTWGAEQFF; CDR3nt: TGTGCCAGCAGCACCTGGGGCGCGGAGCAGTTCTTC
v_gene: TRBV9; abundance: .; j_gene: TRBJ1-6; d_gene: .; CDR3aa: CASSQGTPENSPLHF; CDR3nt: TGTGCCAGCAGCCAAGGGACACCAGAGAATTCACCCCTCCACTTT
v_gene: TRBV4-1; abundance: .; j_gene: TRBJ2-7; d_gene: TRBD1; CDR3aa: CASSGTGITYEQYF; CDR3nt: TGCGCCAGCAGTGGGACAGGGATTACCTACGAGCAGTACTTC
v_gene: TRBV28; abundance: .; j_gene: TRBJ2-5; d_gene: .; CDR3aa: CASSSPDSLTQYF; CDR3nt: TGTGCCAGCAGTTCACCGGACAGCCTCACCCAGTACTTC
v_gene: TRBV18; abundance: .; j_gene: TRBJ1-1; d_gene: .; CDR3aa: CASSQGLDTEAFF; CDR3nt: TGTGCCAGCTCACAGGGGCTGGACACTGAAGCTTTCTTT
v_gene: TRBV3-1/TRBV3-2; abundance: .; j_gene: TRBJ1-5; d_gene: .; CDR3aa: CASSQDVGQPQHF; CDR3nt: TGTGCCAGCAGCCAAGACGTTGGTCAGCCCCAGCATTTT
v_gene: TRBV28; abundance: .; j_gene: TRBJ1-5; d_gene: TRBD1; CDR3aa: CASSSPGGRNSNQPQHF; CDR3nt: TGTGCCAGCAGTTCCCCAGGGGGCCGGAATAGCAATCAGCCCCAGCATTTT